The 23 T cell receptor beta chains reported below all come from one sample, sequenced in a study of blood T cell repertoires in COVID-19. Assay: immunoSEQ multiplex PCR; the TCRdb copy retains only in-frame clones and omits some. The data contain 180,000 or so clones, around 84% of them singletons. The sequenced material came from peripheral blood. All receptors come from a woman in her seventies with COVID-19, enrolled during active disease.

The chain has TRBV5-1 and TRBJ1-6; 8 positions match TRBD1. The CDR3 has 16 amino acids. The germline CDR1 and CDR2 sequences are SGHRS and YFSETQ. The J segment lost 7 bases and the V segment lost 4 bases, leaving 10 bases of the junction unmatched. The CDR3 region is CASSPETGGVNSPLHF. CDR3 DNA sequence: TGCGCCAGCAGCCCTGAAACAGGGGGAGTGAATTCACCCCTCCACTTT. Filled out from reference TRBV5-1 and TRBJ1-6, the complete variable domain reads KAGVTQTPRYLIKTRGQQVTLSCSPISGHRSVSWYQQTPGQGLQFLFEYFSETQRNKGNFPGRFSGRQFSNSRSEMNVSTLELGDSALYLCASSPETGGVNSPLHFGNGTRLTVT.

This clone is a singleton in its sample. This chain uses TRBV6-5 with TRBJ2-1; 11 bases are shared with TRBD2. Unmatched junction bases numbered 3, after V lost 7 bases and J lost 7 bases. The length of the CDR3 is 13 residues. CDR1 MNHEY and CDR2 SVGAGI come from the germline V gene. CDR3 protein: CASMLAGGNEQFF. The DNA for the CDR3 is TGTGCCAGCATGCTAGCGGGAGGTAATGAGCAGTTCTTC.

This chain connects TRBV2 to TRBJ1-5, with 7 bases matching TRBD1. CDR1 is SNHLY and CDR2 is FYNNEI in the germline V gene. This CDR3 spans 17 amino acids. With V trimmed by 6 bases and J by 6 bases, 17 bases remained unmatched. CDR3 residues: CASRGIEETGLGQPQHF. CDR3 coding DNA: TGTGCCAGCAGGGGAATTGAGGAGACAGGGTTGGGTCAGCCCCAGCATTTT. Filled out from reference TRBV2 and TRBJ1-5, the complete variable domain reads EPEVTQTPSHQVTQMGQEVILRCVPISNHLYFYWYRQILGQKVEFLVSFYNNEISEKSEIFDDQFSVERPDGSNFTLKIRSTKLEDSAMYFCASRGIEETGLGQPQHFGDGTRLSIL.

V usage is TRBV5-5 and J usage is TRBJ1-2, with 8 bases fitting TRBD1. Germline trimming cut 4 bases from V and 8 bases from J; bases unmatched to any gene: 10. CDR3 length: 14 residues. The germline gives CDR1 SGHKS, CDR2 YYEKEE (reference sequence). CDR3 coding DNA: TGTGCCAGCAGCATAGGGACAGGCCTCGAGGGCTACACCTTC. Translated: CASSIGTGLEGYTF.

The chain links TRBV14 to TRBJ2-3; 8 nucleotides align to TRBD2. V dropped 0 bases and J dropped 2; count of bases not matched to a gene: 7. The CDR3 loop spans 17 amino acids. CDR1 is SGHDN, CDR2 FVKESK, per germline. CDR3 in amino acids: CASSQDRQRGYTDTQYF. The CDR3 nucleotides are TGTGCCAGCAGCCAAGATCGGCAGCGGGGGTACACAGATACGCAGTATTTT.

This clone turned up a few times. V gene TRBV29-1 combines with J gene TRBJ2-3, with 7 bases matching TRBD1. CDR3 size: 15 residues. V lost 7 bases to trimming and J lost 1 base; unmatched junction nucleotides: 11. The V gene's germline CDR1 is SQVTM and CDR2 ANQGSEA. CDR3: CSGWEGGKGTDTQYF. The DNA for the CDR3 is TGCAGCGGGTGGGAAGGGGGCAAGGGCACAGATACGCAGTATTTT.

The V gene is TRBV30, the J gene TRBJ1-2; D gene ambiguous. This CDR3 has 12 amino acids. V was trimmed by 3 bases and J by 1 base, leaving 6 bases between them. Germline values: CDR1 GTSNPN, CDR2 SVGIG (reference sequence). The CDR3 coding sequence is TGTGCCTGGAGCGCCAGTAACTATGGCTACACCTTC. Protein: CAWSASNYGYTF.

The rearrangement uses TRBV2 and TRBJ1-4; D gene ambiguous. V shed 3 bases and J shed 5 bases, with 13 bases lying between them. The germline V gene has CDR1 SNHLY and CDR2 FYNNEI. The CDR3 has 15 amino acids. The CDR3 region is CASSESPRMNEKLFF. CDR3 sequence (DNA): TGTGCCAGCAGTGAGTCACCGCGCATGAATGAAAAACTGTTTTTT.

The chain recombines TRBV28 with TRBJ2-4, with D maybe TRBD1 (6 bases). Germline assignment: CDR1 MDHEN and CDR2 SYDVKM. The V end was cut by 6 bases, the J end by 9 bases, with 12 bases between. The CDR3 is made up of 12 amino acids. The CDR3 DNA sequence: TGTGCCAGCAGCACAGGGTGGACCATTCAGTACTTC. It translates to CASSTGWTIQYF.

V is TRBV29-1 and J is TRBJ1-2, with a weak D call TRBD1 (5 bases). Germline V CDR1 and CDR2: SQVTM, ANQGSEA. V lost 4 bases and J 8 bases, leaving 14 bases between the germline ends. This CDR3 is built from 12 residues. DNA of the CDR3: TGCAGCGTTGGGCCGGGGGACGGCGGCTACACCTTC. Its protein product is CSVGPGDGGYTF.

The J gene is TRBJ2-5, the V gene TRBV7-2, with TRBD2 identical over 8 bases. This CDR3 has 14 amino acids. Germline CDR1 reads SGHTA; CDR2 reads FQGNSA. Unmatched junction bases numbered 11, after V lost 5 bases and J lost 9 bases. The CDR3 reads CASSQIAGYLPQYF. As DNA, the CDR3 is TGTGCCAGCAGCCAGATAGCGGGGTACTTACCCCAGTACTTC.

This clone was observed a single time. The gene calls are TRBV7-9 and TRBJ2-5; perhaps TRBD2 as D (5 bases). The CDR3 has 14 amino acids. Germline loops: CDR1 SEHNR, CDR2 FQNEAQ (reference sequence). With 5 bases removed from V and 5 bases from J, the gap between germline ends came to 15 bases. CDR3 DNA: TGTGCCAGCAGCCAAGACGGGAATTTGGAGACCCAGTACTTC. Protein sequence: CASSQDGNLETQYF.

The rearrangement links TRBV28 to TRBJ1-5; D might be TRBD1 (5 bases). V was pared by 3 bases and J by 3 bases, with 12 bases between. CDR1 and CDR2 (germline): MDHEN, SYDVKM. The CDR3 spans 15 residues. The CDR3 loop is CASSLGGRDNQPQHF. In nucleotides, the CDR3 is TGTGCCAGCAGTTTGGGGGGACGGGACAATCAGCCCCAGCATTTT.

This clone was seen only once. The chain employs TRBV7-2 and TRBJ2-5; 9 nucleotides match TRBD2. The CDR3 extends over 16 amino acids. Trimming took 1 base from V and 1 from J; bases not matched to a gene: 4. Germline CDR1 and CDR2: SGHTA and FQGNSA. CDR3 sequence (DNA): TGTGCCAGCAGCTTAGGGCGGCGGGGGGGCCAAGAGACCCAGTACTTC. Translation gives CASSLGRRGGQETQYF.

The genes are TRBV7-8 and TRBJ1-1; D remains ambiguous. CDR1 is SGHVS and CDR2 is FQNEAQ in the germline V gene. The length of the CDR3 is 15 residues. Trimming cost V 1 base and J 4 bases, with 13 bases left between them. CDR3 sequence (DNA): TGTGCCAGCAGCTTAGGGACGGGAGGGTCCACTGAAGCTTTCTTT. Residues: CASSLGTGGSTEAFF.

CDR3: CASSSSEKLFF. DNA for the CDR3: TGTGCCAGCAGTTCGTCTGAAAAACTGTTTTTT. The V and J genes are TRBV28 and TRBJ1-4, with D hard to call. V dropped 4 bases and J dropped 7 bases, with 4 bases sitting between them. The CDR3 runs to 11 residues. In germline, CDR1 is MDHEN, CDR2 SYDVKM.

V and J are TRBV7-3 and TRBJ2-2, with D unclear. The germline gives CDR1 SGHTA, CDR2 FQGTGA. The ends were cut back, 3 bases at V and 4 bases at J, with 6 bases in the middle. There are 13 residues in the CDR3. The CDR3 nucleotides are TGTGCCAGCAGCTTGGGCGCCACCGGGGAGCTGTTTTTT. Its translation: CASSLGATGELFF.

The chain uses TRBV5-5 and TRBJ1-6; 7 nucleotides line up with TRBD1. Germline lookup yields CDR1 SGHKS and CDR2 YYEKEE (reference sequence). CDR3 length: 15 residues. V dropped 4 bases and J dropped 8; count of bases not matched to a gene: 9. The CDR3, as DNA: TGTGCCAGCAGCGCGAGCGGACAGGCCTATTCACCCCTCCACTTT. Encoded protein: CASSASGQAYSPLHF.

The chain has TRBV4-2 and TRBJ1-2; D not certain. Trimming took 0 bases from V and 7 from J, leaving 6 bases between them. The CDR3 loop spans 12 amino acids. Germline V gene data show CDR1 as LGHNA and CDR2 as YNFKEQ. The CDR3 protein is CASSQERAGYTF. The CDR3 DNA reads TGTGCCAGCAGCCAAGAGCGGGCTGGCTACACCTTC.

The rearrangement joins TRBV18 to TRBJ2-2, with D tentatively TRBD1 (6 bases). V shed 3 bases and J shed 1 base, with 12 bases lying between them. The CDR3 has 16 amino acids. Germline CDR1 reads KGHSH; CDR2 reads LQKENI. CDR3 protein: CASSPYETGNTGELFF. CDR3 sequence (DNA): TGTGCCAGCTCACCCTATGAGACAGGGAACACCGGGGAGCTGTTTTTT.

This sequence joins TRBV2 and TRBJ2-1; D might be TRBD1 (6 bases). V dropped 5 bases and J dropped 6 bases, with 11 bases sitting between them. Germline-derived CDR1 and CDR2 are SNHLY and FYNNEI. There are 13 residues in the CDR3. The CDR3 DNA is TGTGCCAGCAGTTCCGGACAGTCCAATGAGCAGTTCTTC. Residues: CASSSGQSNEQFF. Filled out from reference TRBV2 and TRBJ2-1, the complete variable domain reads EPEVTQTPSHQVTQMGQEVILRCVPISNHLYFYWYRQILGQKVEFLVSFYNNEISEKSEIFDDQFSVERPDGSNFTLKIRSTKLEDSAMYFCASSSGQSNEQFFGPGTRLTVL.

This chain uses TRBV27 with TRBJ1-4, with 8 bases aligning to TRBD1. V trimming: 8 bases; J trimming: 5 bases; junction bases outside the gene matches: 4. CDR1 is MNHEY and CDR2 is SMNVEV in the germline V gene (reference sequence). The CDR3 spans 13 residues. The CDR3 sequence is CASAGQDNEKLFF. The CDR3 DNA reads as TGTGCCAGCGCGGGACAGGACAATGAAAAACTGTTTTTT.

The gene calls are TRBV19 and TRBJ1-5, with D unclear. The germline gives CDR1 LNHDA, CDR2 SQIVND (reference sequence). The V gene lost 5 bases and the J gene lost 0 bases, with 11 bases spanning the gap. There are 15 residues in the CDR3. The CDR3 loop reads CASSPPRDSNQPQHF. The CDR3 nucleotides are TGTGCCAGTAGTCCCCCGCGGGATAGCAATCAGCCCCAGCATTTT. The complete variable domain, with remaining parts taken from reference TRBV19 and TRBJ1-5, reads DGGITQSPKYLFRKEGQNVTLSCEQNLNHDAMYWYRQDPGQGLRLIYYSQIVNDFQKGDIAEGYSVSREKKESFPLTVTSAQKNPTAFYLCASSPPRDSNQPQHFGDGTRLSIL.